These 18 T cell receptor beta chains were sequenced from one sample in a study of blood T cell repertoires in COVID-19. Some clones are missing from TCRdb's copy, which holds only in-frame ones; the method was immunoSEQ multiplex PCR. The sample gives 210,000 or so clones, roughly 85% of which show up once; roughly a tenth is in the top ten. The specimen was PBMCs or T cells enriched from blood (not recorded which). The receptors were sampled from a young man who had recovered from COVID-19.

V and J are TRBV18 and TRBJ2-3; TRBD2 is a possible D gene (5 bases). Germline-derived CDR1 and CDR2 are KGHSH and LQKENI. V was shortened by 4 bases and J by 1 base, with 9 bases between the two germline ends. The CDR3 extends over 14 amino acids. DNA for the CDR3: TGTGCCAGCTCACGTAACGGGGGCACAGATACGCAGTATTTT. Translating it yields CASSRNGGTDTQYF.

This clone has only one observation. Other DNA sequences within the sample encode an identical CDR3. The chain couples TRBV18 to TRBJ2-7; D not certain. Germline loops: CDR1 KGHSH, CDR2 LQKENI. CDR3 length equals 12 residues. The V end was cut by 3 bases, the J end by 0 bases, with 3 bases between. The CDR3: CASSPSSYEQYF. CDR3 in DNA: TGTGCCAGCTCACCGAGCTCCTACGAGCAGTACTTC.

This chain connects TRBV6-5 to TRBJ1-2; no clear D. The CDR3 runs 13 residues. V was trimmed by 6 bases and J by 0 bases, leaving 8 bases between them. Looked up from germline, CDR1 is MNHEY and CDR2 is SVGAGI. The chain's CDR3 is CASRNTANYGYTF. The CDR3 DNA reads TGTGCCAGCAGGAACACAGCTAACTATGGCTACACCTTC.

The V gene is TRBV28, the J gene TRBJ2-7; TRBD1 is a possible D gene (5 bases). CDR1 and CDR2 (germline): MDHEN, SYDVKM. The CDR3 has 14 residues. The V and J ends lost 2 bases and 3 bases respectively, with 11 bases between them. The CDR3 coding sequence is TGTGCCAGCAGTTTAGACAGTCTGCTCTACGAGCAGTACTTC. It translates to CASSLDSLLYEQYF.

The chain employs TRBV5-1 and TRBJ2-6, with no clear D. V was clipped by 1 base and J by 2 bases, with 7 bases between them. Germline-derived CDR1 and CDR2 are SGHRS and YFSETQ. The CDR3 consists of 15 residues. CDR3 nucleotide sequence: TGCGCCAGCAGCTTGCCCCAAACTGGGGCCAACGTCCTGACTTTC. It encodes CASSLPQTGANVLTF.

This chain connects TRBV20-1 to TRBJ1-1; D not resolved. There are 11 residues in the CDR3. Germline V gene lookup returns CDR1 DFQATT and CDR2 SNEGSKA (reference sequence). V lost 6 bases and J lost 1, with 6 bases in between. CDR3 in amino acids: CSARENTEAFF. CDR3 in DNA: TGCAGTGCGAGGGAGAACACTGAAGCTTTCTTT.

The chain is built from TRBV5-1 and TRBJ2-7; 9 bases fit TRBD1. The CDR3 has 17 residues. CDR1 and CDR2 from the germline V gene are SGHRS and YFSETQ. Losses at the gene ends were 0 bases for V and 4 bases for J; bases not matched to a gene: 11. CDR3 nucleotide sequence: TGCGCCAGCAGCTTGGGAGTGAGCTCGGACAGGGGTTACGAGCAGTACTTC. It encodes CASSLGVSSDRGYEQYF. The full variable domain, its missing parts supplied by reference TRBV5-1 and TRBJ2-7, is KAGVTQTPRYLIKTRGQQVTLSCSPISGHRSVSWYQQTPGQGLQFLFEYFSETQRNKGNFPGRFSGRQFSNSRSEMNVSTLELGDSALYLCASSLGVSSDRGYEQYFGPGTRLTVT.

V and J are TRBV4-2 and TRBJ2-3; TRBD2 matches 9 bases. The CDR3 is 17 amino acids. V gave up 4 bases and J gave up 4 bases; unmatched junction bases: 12. CDR1 is LGHNA, CDR2 YNFKEQ, per germline. CDR3: CASSPQGSGGAADTQYF. The DNA of the CDR3 is TGTGCCAGCAGCCCCCAGGGTAGCGGGGGAGCGGCAGATACGCAGTATTTT.

The sample holds a few counts of this clone. The chain employs TRBV7-9 and TRBJ2-7; the D is unclear. Germline V gene lookup returns CDR1 SEHNR and CDR2 FQNEAQ (reference sequence). The germline V and J ends were trimmed by 5 bases and 6 bases, with 8 bases remaining between them. This CDR3 comprises 11 residues. This CDR3 reads CASSPGSEQYF. The CDR3 DNA follows: TGTGCCAGCAGCCCCGGTTCCGAGCAGTACTTC.

This rearrangement joins TRBV7-2 to TRBJ1-2; unclear D gene. The CDR3 covers 13 residues. V lost 5 bases and J 1 base, leaving 8 bases between the germline ends. In germline, CDR1 is SGHTA, CDR2 FQGNSA. CDR3 coding DNA: TGTGCCAGCAGCGGCGGCAGTAACTATGGCTACACCTTC. Protein sequence: CASSGGSNYGYTF.

The chain couples TRBV30 to TRBJ2-7; a possible D gene is TRBD1 (6 bases). The CDR3 covers 14 residues. The V gene lost 2 bases and the J gene lost 9 bases, with 20 bases spanning the gap. Germline loops: CDR1 GTSNPN, CDR2 SVGIG (reference sequence). The CDR3 loop is CAWSPLYRDPGQYF. CDR3 DNA: TGTGCCTGGAGTCCTCTTTACAGGGACCCGGGGCAGTACTTC.

CDR3 bases: TGTGCCAGCAGTTACGGTCTTAGCGGGGGGAATAATGAGCAGTTCTTC. As protein: CASSYGLSGGNNEQFF. The rearrangement links TRBV6-6 to TRBJ2-1; 10 nucleotides agree with TRBD2. CDR1 MNHNY and CDR2 SVGAGI come from the germline V gene (reference sequence). The CDR3 runs 16 residues. With V trimmed by 2 bases and J by 7 bases, 8 bases remained unmatched.

The chain uses TRBV10-1 and TRBJ1-1; 8 positions agree with TRBD1. The CDR3 is made up of 16 amino acids. The germline CDR1 and CDR2 sequences are WNHNN and SYGVQD (reference sequence). J gave up 0 bases and V 3 bases, and 6 bases lay outside the gene matches. The DNA for the CDR3 is TGCGCCAGCAGTGACAGGGGGCATTCGGTGAACACTGAAGCTTTCTTT. As protein: CASSDRGHSVNTEAFF.

The chain employs TRBV27 and TRBJ2-5; TRBD1 is a possible D gene (6 bases). Trimming took 9 bases from V and 2 from J, leaving 19 bases between them. Looked up from germline, CDR1 is MNHEY and CDR2 is SMNVEV (reference sequence). The CDR3 consists of 15 residues. CDR3 bases: TGTGCCAGTAGAAGGGTGTGGGACAAACAAGAGACCCAGTACTTC. Its protein product is CASRRVWDKQETQYF.

The rearrangement links TRBV6-2 or TRBV6-3 to TRBJ1-2; TRBD1 agrees at 7 bases. CDR3 length: 14 amino acids. Germline CDR1 reads MNHEY; CDR2 reads SVGEGT. J was trimmed by 6 bases and V by 5 bases; bases with no gene match: 9. In DNA, the CDR3 is TGTGCCAGCAGTAGACAGGGAATAATCGATGGCTACACCTTC. Protein sequence: CASSRQGIIDGYTF.

This clone was picked up one time. CDR3 coding DNA: TGTGCCAGCAGCGCCCGACAGGGGGCCGGCTATGGCTACACCTTC. Its protein is CASSARQGAGYGYTF. This chain uses TRBV7-2 with TRBJ1-2; 10 bases line up with TRBD1. This CDR3 is built from 15 residues. Germline trimming cut 5 bases from V and 4 bases from J; bases unmatched to any gene: 7. Germline V gene lookup returns CDR1 SGHTA and CDR2 FQGNSA.

With respect to this clone: At the DNA level, this CDR3 is encoded by other sequences in the same sample as well. The V gene is TRBV20-1, the J gene TRBJ1-1; the D is unclear. Germline CDR1 DFQATT, CDR2 SNEGSKA (reference sequence). The CDR3 has 11 amino acids. V lost 0 bases and J 4 bases, leaving 3 bases between the germline ends. This chain's CDR3 is CSARDLTEAFF. CDR3 nucleotides: TGCAGTGCTAGAGATCTCACTGAAGCTTTCTTT.

The genes are TRBV2 and TRBJ2-7; D uncertain. Looked up from germline, CDR1 is SNHLY and CDR2 is FYNNEI. V shed 6 bases and J shed 3 bases, with 15 bases lying between them. CDR3 length: 14 amino acids. The CDR3: CASSPDTFHYEQYF. The CDR3 DNA reads TGTGCCAGCAGCCCAGACACCTTTCACTACGAGCAGTACTTC.